Below, 27 T cell receptor beta chains from the same sample are listed, as sequenced in a study of cytomegalovirus exposure and HLA in healthy donors (dated by TCRdb to the late 2010s). Library creation used the immunoSEQ multiplex PCR assay. The multiplex PCR relied on a mix of 60 forward primers for TCR Vbeta segments and 13 reverse primers for TCR Jbeta segments. What TCRdb holds here is the immuneACCESS table cut down to in-frame rearrangements. Part of the clones is not present; checked against another copy, under half of the missing clones reflect an unresolved V gene, and the others are unexplained. In this sample the table shows approximately 79,000 clones, roughly 79% of which occur a single time. The ten largest make up around 5.8% of the sample. Input material: PBMCs. These receptor sequences come from a male donor in good health and CMV-seropositive.

This rearrangement joins TRBV7-9 to TRBJ1-2; D possibly corresponds to TRBD1 (5 bases). There are 14 residues in the CDR3. Trimming took off 6 bases at V and 3 bases at J, with 14 bases between the two ends. The germline gives CDR1 SEHNR, CDR2 FQNEAQ (reference sequence). The CDR3 loop reads CASRTTTADYGYTF. CDR3 bases: TGTGCCAGCAGGACGACGACAGCTGACTATGGCTACACCTTC.

V gene TRBV18 combines with J gene TRBJ2-3; D is ambiguous. V gave up 3 bases and J gave up 5 bases, with 9 bases separating them. The CDR3 totals 13 residues. The V gene's germline CDR1 is KGHSH and CDR2 LQKENI. CDR3 nucleotide sequence: TGTGCCAGCTCACCTACATCTGGAGATACGCAGTATTTT. It yields the protein CASSPTSGDTQYF.

The J gene is TRBJ1-2, the V gene TRBV27; the D is unclear. Trimming removed 2 bases from V and 4 bases from J, with 11 bases in between. This CDR3 has 14 residues. Germline CDR1 MNHEY, CDR2 SMNVEV (reference sequence). The CDR3 DNA reads as TGTGCCAGCAGTTTAGGGCCCGGGAGCTATGGCTACACCTTC. Encoded protein: CASSLGPGSYGYTF.

This chain links TRBV5-1 with TRBJ2-3, with a possible D match to TRBD1 (6 bases). Germline V CDR1 and CDR2: SGHRS, YFSETQ. The V end lost 3 bases, the J end lost 0 bases, and 11 bases lay between the germline ends. The CDR3 runs to 15 residues. In DNA, the CDR3 is TGCGCCAGCAGCTCGGACAGAGCTAGCACAGATACGCAGTATTTT. Translating it yields CASSSDRASTDTQYF.

The chain recombines TRBV6-5 with TRBJ1-2, with unresolved D. The CDR3 has 15 residues. In germline, CDR1 is MNHEY, CDR2 SVGAGI. V lost 0 bases and J lost 4, with 12 bases in between. CDR3 residues: CASSYSVVGGYGYTF. CDR3 coding DNA: TGTGCCAGCAGTTACTCCGTCGTTGGAGGCTATGGCTACACCTTC.

In this sample, this clone turned up a few times. The CDR3 sequence: CASSEAMRAQHF. The CDR3 DNA is TGTGCCAGCAGTGAAGCGATGAGGGCCCAGCATTTT. The V gene is TRBV2, the J gene TRBJ1-5; D is unresolved. CDR3 size: 12 residues. The germline V gene encodes CDR1 SNHLY and CDR2 FYNNEI. Trimming removed 0 bases at V and 11 bases at J, with 8 bases between.

This clone was seen only a few times. The rearrangement joins TRBV19 to TRBJ2-1; D perhaps matches TRBD2 (6 bases). V lost 1 base and J 0 bases, leaving 16 bases between the germline ends. Germline V gives CDR1 LNHDA, CDR2 SQIVND (reference sequence). The CDR3 is 18 residues long. The CDR3, as DNA: TGTGCCAGTAGTATAGGAGCCCTCGGGACTTACTCCTACAATGAGCAGTTCTTC. Residues: CASSIGALGTYSYNEQFF. Supplemented by reference TRBV19 and TRBJ2-1, the full variable domain reads DGGITQSPKYLFRKEGQNVTLSCEQNLNHDAMYWYRQDPGQGLRLIYYSQIVNDFQKGDIAEGYSVSREKKESFPLTVTSAQKNPTAFYLCASSIGALGTYSYNEQFFGPGTRLTVL.

This clone was observed a handful of times. The chain combines TRBV28 with TRBJ1-4; D is uncertain. From germline, CDR1 is MDHEN and CDR2 SYDVKM. V shed 4 bases and J shed 0 bases, with 12 bases lying between them. CDR3 length equals 16 residues. In DNA form, the CDR3 reads TGTGCCAGCAGTTCCCCCCTGACAACAACTAATGAAAAACTGTTTTTT. It specifies CASSSPLTTTNEKLFF.

The gene calls are TRBV6-1 and TRBJ1-5, with D perhaps matching TRBD1 (6 bases). Between the trimmed V and J ends, which lost 8 bases and 0 bases, there was a span of 11 bases. Per the germline V gene, CDR1 is MNHNS and CDR2 is SASEGT. This CDR3 is built from 14 residues. CDR3 DNA sequence: TGTGCCAGCTCGCCAGGGGATAGCAATCAGCCCCAGCATTTT. Translating it yields CASSPGDSNQPQHF.

This clone has just a few counts. The chain uses TRBV29-1 and TRBJ2-7, with 8 bases matching TRBD1. Trimming took 4 bases from V and 6 from J; bases not matched to a gene: 5. The CDR3 length is 12 residues. CDR1 SQVTM and CDR2 ANQGSEA come from the germline V gene. CDR3 sequence (DNA): TGCAGCGTTGTAGACAGGGGACCCGAGCAGTACTTC. Protein sequence: CSVVDRGPEQYF.

This rearrangement joins TRBV28 to TRBJ1-4; TRBD1 agrees at 7 bases. Germline-derived CDR1 and CDR2 are MDHEN and SYDVKM. CDR3 length: 13 amino acids. The trim removed 8 bases at V and 8 bases at J, leaving 8 bases unmatched. The CDR3 DNA is TGTGCCAGCCTTCGACAGGGTTGGGAAAAACTGTTTTTT. The encoded protein is CASLRQGWEKLFF. The full variable domain, its missing parts supplied by reference TRBV28 and TRBJ1-4, is DVKVTQSSRYLVKRTGEKVFLECVQDMDHENMFWYRQDPGLGLRLIYFSYDVKMKEKGDIPEGYSVSREKKERFSLILESASTNQTSMYLCASLRQGWEKLFFGSGTQLSVL.

The chain carries TRBV28 and TRBJ1-2; the match to TRBD1 covers 9 bases. The V gene's germline CDR1 is MDHEN and CDR2 SYDVKM. V was clipped by 6 bases and J by 1 base; unmatched bases: 9. The CDR3 loop spans 16 amino acids. CDR3: CASSPRQGEINYGYTF. The CDR3 DNA follows: TGTGCCAGCAGCCCCCGACAGGGGGAAATTAACTATGGCTACACCTTC.

The genes are TRBV2 and TRBJ1-3; unclear D gene. CDR1 is SNHLY, CDR2 FYNNEI, per germline. Trimming took 5 bases from V and 0 from J, leaving 17 bases between them. The CDR3 is 17 amino acids. The chain's CDR3 is CASSLFAARGSGNTIYF. The DNA of the CDR3 is TGTGCCAGCAGTCTTTTCGCAGCCCGGGGCTCTGGAAACACCATATATTTT.

The rearrangement joins TRBV27 to TRBJ1-6; 10 bases are shared with TRBD1. Trimming took 8 bases from V and 8 from J; bases not matched to a gene: 3. CDR1 and CDR2 (germline): MNHEY, SMNVEV (reference sequence). The CDR3 spans 13 residues. As DNA, the CDR3 is TGTGCCAGCCGGGGACAGGGGTATTCACCCCTCCACTTT. Amino acids: CASRGQGYSPLHF.

This clone was recorded a few times. The chain uses TRBV28 and TRBJ2-1; D gene unclear. The CDR3 length is 17 residues. V was pared by 4 bases and J by 0 bases, with 16 bases between. Germline CDR1 is MDHEN and CDR2 is SYDVKM. CDR3 DNA sequence: TGTGCCAGCAGTTCCCCCTGGGCAGGTGACTCCTACAATGAGCAGTTCTTC. Translation: CASSSPWAGDSYNEQFF.

The V gene is TRBV2, the J gene TRBJ1-6, with 8 nucleotides matching TRBD1. The germline CDR1 and CDR2 sequences are SNHLY and FYNNEI. CDR3 size: 16 residues. V shed 4 bases and J 6 bases; nucleotides not matched to a gene: 8. CDR3 sequence: CASSGRRTGFNSPLHF. CDR3 bases: TGTGCCAGCAGTGGTCGTCGGACAGGGTTTAATTCACCCCTCCACTTT.

The chain links TRBV7-9 to TRBJ1-4, with TRBD1 identical over 9 bases. V lost 1 base and J lost 6; bases outside the gene matches: 12. The CDR3 spans 18 residues. Germline V CDR1 and CDR2: SEHNR, FQNEAQ (reference sequence). The CDR3 is CASSLVRGAGTGYEKLFF. DNA for the CDR3: TGTGCCAGCAGCTTAGTTAGAGGAGCCGGGACAGGGTATGAAAAACTGTTTTTT.

V and J are TRBV5-1 and TRBJ2-7; TRBD1 agrees at 8 bases. Germline assignment: CDR1 SGHRS and CDR2 YFSETQ. This CDR3 is 15 amino acids long. V lost 4 bases to trimming and J lost 2 bases; unmatched junction nucleotides: 8. The CDR3 reads CASSLEGGQAYEQYF. The CDR3 DNA reads TGCGCCAGCAGCCTCGAGGGGGGACAGGCCTACGAGCAGTACTTC.

V gene TRBV7-2 combines with J gene TRBJ2-3, with D perhaps matching TRBD1 (7 bases). This CDR3 is built from 15 residues. The germline V and J ends were trimmed by 6 bases and 11 bases, with 24 bases remaining between them. The germline V gene encodes CDR1 SGHTA and CDR2 FQGNSA. DNA for the CDR3: TGTGCCAGCAGAACCAGCAATGACAGGGCCGGGGGGCAGTATTTT. Translated: CASRTSNDRAGGQYF. Supplemented by reference TRBV7-2 and TRBJ2-3, the full variable domain reads GAGVSQSPSNKVTEKGKDVELRCDPISGHTALYWYRQSLGQGLEFLIYFQGNSAPDKSGLPSDRFSAERTGGSVSTLTIQRTQQEDSAVYLCASRTSNDRAGGQYFGPGTRLTVL.

In DNA form, the CDR3 reads TGCGCCAGCAGCCTGCTAGGCCACGAGCAGTACTTC. Encoded protein: CASSLLGHEQYF. The gene calls are TRBV5-1 and TRBJ2-7; no firm D call. The ends were cut back, 4 bases at V and 5 bases at J, with 10 bases in the middle. The CDR3 sequence is 12 residues long. Germline V CDR1 and CDR2: SGHRS, YFSETQ.

This chain connects TRBV5-1 to TRBJ2-7; 13 bases align to TRBD2. The CDR3 totals 15 residues. Germline lookup yields CDR1 SGHRS and CDR2 YFSETQ. Trimming took 4 bases from V and 3 from J; bases not matched to a gene: 4. CDR3 loop: CASSRRTSGGYEQYF. The CDR3 DNA sequence: TGCGCCAGCAGCCGTCGGACTAGCGGGGGCTACGAGCAGTACTTC.

The chain carries TRBV10-3 and TRBJ2-1, with D possibly TRBD2 on 5 matching bases. The V and J ends lost 0 bases and 13 bases respectively, with 13 bases between them. CDR1 ENHRY and CDR2 SYGVKD come from the germline V gene. There are 13 residues in the CDR3. In DNA, the CDR3 is TGTGCCATCAGTGAGTCGAAGGTTGGACTCCAGTTCTTC. It encodes CAISESKVGLQFF.

V and J are TRBV21-1 and TRBJ2-1; the listed D gene, TRBD1, was not tested against the DNA. TRBV21-1 is given as a pseudogene. This CDR3 comprises 16 residues. The CDR3: CASSRGGGSSYNEQFF. The CDR3 region has the DNA TGTGCCAGCAGCAGAGGGGGTGGGAGCTCCTACAATGAGCAGTTCTTC.

This chain links TRBV6-6 with TRBJ1-3, with D possibly being TRBD1 (6 bases). This CDR3 contains 16 residues. V was cut by 6 bases and J by 3 bases, with 18 bases left in between. CDR1 is MNHNY and CDR2 is SVGAGI in the germline V gene (reference sequence). The CDR3 spells CASRSTGRAFGNTIYF. The CDR3 DNA follows: TGTGCCAGCAGGTCCACAGGGAGGGCCTTTGGAAACACCATATATTTT.

The table lists this clone with a count of one. V and J are TRBV28 and TRBJ2-5; TRBD1 aligns across 7 bases. Per germline, CDR1 MDHEN and CDR2 SYDVKM. The CDR3 contains 14 residues. V lost 10 bases, J lost 2 bases, and 10 bases stayed unmatched. The CDR3: CATANQGDQETQYF. The CDR3 DNA follows: TGTGCCACCGCGAATCAGGGGGATCAAGAGACCCAGTACTTC.

This clone was found a few times. The rearrangement links TRBV4-1 to TRBJ1-2; 9 nucleotides line up with TRBD1. From germline, CDR1 is MGHRA and CDR2 YSYEKL. This CDR3 is 17 amino acids long. Trimming removed 1 base from V and 4 bases from J; junction bases left unmatched: 10. The CDR3 DNA sequence: TGCGCCAGCAGCCAAGGACATACCGGGACAGGGAGCTATGGCTACACCTTC. The encoded protein is CASSQGHTGTGSYGYTF.

The V call is TRBV7-3, the J call TRBJ2-1; D possibly corresponds to TRBD2 (7 bases). The CDR3 spans 15 residues. CDR1 and CDR2 from the germline V gene are SGHTA and FQGTGA. The germline V and J ends were trimmed by 5 bases and 2 bases, with 13 bases remaining between them. The CDR3 region is CASSLGGTTYNEQFF. As DNA, the CDR3 is TGTGCCAGCAGCCTAGGGGGGACTACCTACAATGAGCAGTTCTTC.